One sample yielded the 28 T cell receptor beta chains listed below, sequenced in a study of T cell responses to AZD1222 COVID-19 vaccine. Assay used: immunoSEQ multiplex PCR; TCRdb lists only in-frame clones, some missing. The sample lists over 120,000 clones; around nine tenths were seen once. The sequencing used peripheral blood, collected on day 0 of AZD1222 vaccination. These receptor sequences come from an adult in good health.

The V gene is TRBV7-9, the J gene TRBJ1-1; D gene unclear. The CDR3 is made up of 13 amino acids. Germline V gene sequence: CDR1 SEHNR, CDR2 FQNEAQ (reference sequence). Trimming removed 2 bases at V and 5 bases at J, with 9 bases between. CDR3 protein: CASSLISGTEAFF. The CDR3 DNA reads TGTGCCAGCAGCTTAATTTCGGGGACTGAAGCTTTCTTT.

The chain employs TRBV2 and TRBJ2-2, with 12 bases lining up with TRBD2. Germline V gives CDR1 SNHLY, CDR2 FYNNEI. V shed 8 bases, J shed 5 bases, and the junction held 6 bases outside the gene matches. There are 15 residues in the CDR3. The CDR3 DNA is TGTGCCAGCCGGGGACTAGCGGGCTCTACCGGGGAGCTGTTTTTT. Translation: CASRGLAGSTGELFF.

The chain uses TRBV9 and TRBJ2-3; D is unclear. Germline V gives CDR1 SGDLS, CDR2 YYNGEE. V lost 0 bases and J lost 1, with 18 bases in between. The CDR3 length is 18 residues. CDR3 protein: CASSVGKSDPEGTDTQYF. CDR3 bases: TGTGCCAGCAGCGTAGGAAAGTCAGACCCCGAGGGCACAGATACGCAGTATTTT.

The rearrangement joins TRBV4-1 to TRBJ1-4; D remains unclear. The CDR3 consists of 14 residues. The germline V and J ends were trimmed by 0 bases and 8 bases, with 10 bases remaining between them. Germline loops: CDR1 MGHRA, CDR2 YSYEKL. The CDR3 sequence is CASSQDSVGEKLFF. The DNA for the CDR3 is TGCGCCAGCAGCCAAGACTCTGTCGGCGAAAAACTGTTTTTT.

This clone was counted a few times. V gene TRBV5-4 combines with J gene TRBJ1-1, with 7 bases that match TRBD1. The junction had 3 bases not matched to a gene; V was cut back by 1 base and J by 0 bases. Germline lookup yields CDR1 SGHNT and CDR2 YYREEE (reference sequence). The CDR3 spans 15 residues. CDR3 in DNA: TGTGCCAGCAGCTTGAACAGGGGACTGAACACTGAAGCTTTCTTT. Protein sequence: CASSLNRGLNTEAFF.

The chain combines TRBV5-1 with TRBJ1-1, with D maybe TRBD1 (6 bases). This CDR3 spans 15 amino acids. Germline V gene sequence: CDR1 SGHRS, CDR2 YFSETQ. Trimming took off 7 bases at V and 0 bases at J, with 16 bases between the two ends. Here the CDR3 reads CASGTNRAVNTEAFF. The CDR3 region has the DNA TGCGCCAGCGGGACAAATCGGGCGGTGAACACTGAAGCTTTCTTT.

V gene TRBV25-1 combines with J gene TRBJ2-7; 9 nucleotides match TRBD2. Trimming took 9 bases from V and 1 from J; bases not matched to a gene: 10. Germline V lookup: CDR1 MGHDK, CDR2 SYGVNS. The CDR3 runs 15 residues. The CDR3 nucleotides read TGTGCCAGTAATTTACGACTAGCGGATTCCTACGAGCAGTACTTC. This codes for CASNLRLADSYEQYF.

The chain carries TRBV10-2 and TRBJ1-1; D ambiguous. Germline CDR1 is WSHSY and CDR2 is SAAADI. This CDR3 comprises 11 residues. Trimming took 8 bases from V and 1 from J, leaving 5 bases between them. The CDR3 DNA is TGCGCCAGCGGAAGGAACACTGAAGCTTTCTTT. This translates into CASGRNTEAFF.

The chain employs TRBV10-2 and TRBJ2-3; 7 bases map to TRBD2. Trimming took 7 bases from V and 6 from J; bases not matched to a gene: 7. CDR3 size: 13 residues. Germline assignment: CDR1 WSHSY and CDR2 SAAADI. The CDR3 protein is CASKWGLSDTQYF. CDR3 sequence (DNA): TGCGCCAGCAAATGGGGACTAAGCGATACGCAGTATTTT.

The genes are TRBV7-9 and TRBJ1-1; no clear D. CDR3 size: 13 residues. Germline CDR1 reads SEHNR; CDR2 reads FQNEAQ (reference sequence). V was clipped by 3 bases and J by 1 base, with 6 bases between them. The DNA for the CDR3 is TGTGCCAGCAGCTTGATAGAGAACACTGAAGCTTTCTTT. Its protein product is CASSLIENTEAFF.

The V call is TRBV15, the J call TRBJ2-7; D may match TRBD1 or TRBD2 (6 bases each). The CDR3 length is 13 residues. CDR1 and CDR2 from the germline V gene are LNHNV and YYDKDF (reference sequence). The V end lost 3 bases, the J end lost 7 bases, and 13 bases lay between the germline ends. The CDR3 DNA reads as TGTGCCACCAGCAGGGGGGGCGGCGCGGAGCAGTACTTC. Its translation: CATSRGGGAEQYF.

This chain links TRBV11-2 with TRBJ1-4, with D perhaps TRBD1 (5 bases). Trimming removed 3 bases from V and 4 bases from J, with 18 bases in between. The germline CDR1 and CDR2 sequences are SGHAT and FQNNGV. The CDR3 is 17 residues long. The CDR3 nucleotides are TGTGCCAGCAGCTTCAACACGGGGACCCCTCTTAATGAAAAACTGTTTTTT. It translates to CASSFNTGTPLNEKLFF.

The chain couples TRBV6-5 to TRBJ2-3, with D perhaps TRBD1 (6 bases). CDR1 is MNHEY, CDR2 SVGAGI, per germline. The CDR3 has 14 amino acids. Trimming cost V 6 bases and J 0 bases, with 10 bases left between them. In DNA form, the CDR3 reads TGTGCCAGCAGGACTACAGGGAGCACAGATACGCAGTATTTT. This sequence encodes CASRTTGSTDTQYF.

The CDR3 DNA follows: TGTGCCAGCAGTTTCAACAGGGGGCACGAGACCCAGTACTTC. Encoded protein: CASSFNRGHETQYF. The V call is TRBV6-5, the J call TRBJ2-5, with 9 bases that match TRBD1. The CDR3 has 14 residues. The V gene end was trimmed by 4 bases and the J gene end by 5 bases; junction bases not matched to a gene: 5. The V gene's germline CDR1 is MNHEY and CDR2 SVGAGI.

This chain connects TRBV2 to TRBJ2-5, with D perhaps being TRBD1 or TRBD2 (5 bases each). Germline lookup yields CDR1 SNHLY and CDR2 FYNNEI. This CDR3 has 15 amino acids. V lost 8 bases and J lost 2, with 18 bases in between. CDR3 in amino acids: CASSRDGGFQETQYF. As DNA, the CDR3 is TGTGCCAGCTCACGGGACGGAGGTTTTCAAGAGACCCAGTACTTC.

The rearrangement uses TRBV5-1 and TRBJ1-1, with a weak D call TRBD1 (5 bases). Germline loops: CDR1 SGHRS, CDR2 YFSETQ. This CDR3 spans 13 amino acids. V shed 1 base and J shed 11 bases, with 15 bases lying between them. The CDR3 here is CASSLRTGEDAFF. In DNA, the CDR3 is TGCGCCAGCAGCTTGAGAACGGGGGAGGACGCTTTCTTT.

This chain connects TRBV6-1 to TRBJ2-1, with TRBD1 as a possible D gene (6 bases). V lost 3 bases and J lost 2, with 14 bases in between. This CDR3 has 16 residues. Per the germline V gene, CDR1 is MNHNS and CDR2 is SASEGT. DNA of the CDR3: TGTGCCAGCAGTGAGGAGACAGGTATCCCCTACAATGAGCAGTTCTTC. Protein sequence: CASSEETGIPYNEQFF.

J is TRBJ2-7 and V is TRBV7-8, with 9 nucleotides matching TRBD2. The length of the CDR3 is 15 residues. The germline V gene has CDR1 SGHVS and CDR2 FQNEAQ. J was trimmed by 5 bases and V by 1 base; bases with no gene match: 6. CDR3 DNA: TGTGCCAGCAGCTTAGAGTCTAGCGGGAACCACGAGCAGTACTTC. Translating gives CASSLESSGNHEQYF. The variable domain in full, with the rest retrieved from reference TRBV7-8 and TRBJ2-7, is GAGVSQSPRYKVAKRGQDVALRCDPISGHVSLFWYQQALGQGPEFLTYFQNEAQLDKSGLPSDRFFAERPEGSVSTLKIQRTQQEDSAVYLCASSLESSGNHEQYFGPGTRLTVT.

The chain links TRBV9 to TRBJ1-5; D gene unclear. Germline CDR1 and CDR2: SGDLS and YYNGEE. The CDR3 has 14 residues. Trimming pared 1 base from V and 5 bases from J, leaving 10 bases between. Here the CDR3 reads CASSVSPFDQPQHF. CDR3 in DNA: TGTGCCAGCAGCGTATCCCCCTTCGATCAGCCCCAGCATTTT. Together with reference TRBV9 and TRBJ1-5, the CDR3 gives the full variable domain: DSGVTQTPKHLITATGQRVTLRCSPRSGDLSVYWYQQSLDQGLQFLIQYYNGEERAKGNILERFSAQQFPDLHSELNLSSLELGDSALYFCASSVSPFDQPQHFGDGTRLSIL.

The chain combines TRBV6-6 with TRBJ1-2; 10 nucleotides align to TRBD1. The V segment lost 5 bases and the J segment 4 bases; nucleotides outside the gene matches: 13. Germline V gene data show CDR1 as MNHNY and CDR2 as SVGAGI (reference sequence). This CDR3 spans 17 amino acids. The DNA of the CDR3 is TGTGCCAGCAGTCCCTCCTTGGACAGGGGGATTGGCTATGGCTACACCTTC. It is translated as CASSPSLDRGIGYGYTF.

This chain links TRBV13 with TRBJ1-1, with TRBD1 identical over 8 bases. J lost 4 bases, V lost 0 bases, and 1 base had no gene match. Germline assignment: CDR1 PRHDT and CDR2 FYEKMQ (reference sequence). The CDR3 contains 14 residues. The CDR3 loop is CASSLGTGATEAFF. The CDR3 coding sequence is TGTGCCAGCAGCTTAGGGACAGGGGCCACTGAAGCTTTCTTT.

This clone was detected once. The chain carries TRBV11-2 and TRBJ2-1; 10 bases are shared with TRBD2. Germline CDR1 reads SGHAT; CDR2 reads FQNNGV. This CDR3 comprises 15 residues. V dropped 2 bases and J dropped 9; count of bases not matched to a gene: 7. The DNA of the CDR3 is TGTGCCAGCAGCTTATGGGGGGTAGCGGGAGGTGAGCAGTTCTTC. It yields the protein CASSLWGVAGGEQFF.

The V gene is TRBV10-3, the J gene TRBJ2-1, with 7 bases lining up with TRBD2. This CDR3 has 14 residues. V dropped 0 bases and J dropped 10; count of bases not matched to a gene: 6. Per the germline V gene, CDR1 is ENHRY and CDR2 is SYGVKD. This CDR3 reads CAISESLTGGEQFF. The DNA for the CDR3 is TGTGCCATCAGTGAGTCGTTGACGGGGGGAGAGCAGTTCTTC.

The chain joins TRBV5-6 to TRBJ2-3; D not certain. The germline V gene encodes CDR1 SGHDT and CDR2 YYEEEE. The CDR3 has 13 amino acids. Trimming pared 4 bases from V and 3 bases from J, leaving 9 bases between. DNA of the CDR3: TGTGCCAGCAGCGACCAGTGGACAGATACGCAGTATTTT. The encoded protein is CASSDQWTDTQYF. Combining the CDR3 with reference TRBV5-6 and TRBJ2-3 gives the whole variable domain DAGVTQSPTHLIKTRGQQVTLRCSPKSGHDTVSWYQQALGQGPQFIFQYYEEEERQRGNFPDRFSGHQFPNYSSELNVNALLLGDSALYLCASSDQWTDTQYFGPGTRLTVL.

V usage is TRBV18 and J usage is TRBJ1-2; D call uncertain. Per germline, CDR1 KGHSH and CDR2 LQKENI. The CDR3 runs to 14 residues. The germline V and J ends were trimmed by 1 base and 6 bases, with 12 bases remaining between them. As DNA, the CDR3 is TGTGCCAGCTCACCACAGGGTAACATGGATGGCTACACCTTC. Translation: CASSPQGNMDGYTF.

CDR3 sequence: CASSLGTRWAETQYF. Written as DNA, the CDR3 is TGTGCCAGCAGCTTAGGCACAAGGTGGGCAGAGACCCAGTACTTC. The chain links TRBV11-3 to TRBJ2-5; unclear D gene. The CDR3 loop spans 15 amino acids. CDR1 is SGHNT, CDR2 YENEEA, per germline. The germline V and J ends were trimmed by 1 base and 4 bases, with 13 bases remaining between them.

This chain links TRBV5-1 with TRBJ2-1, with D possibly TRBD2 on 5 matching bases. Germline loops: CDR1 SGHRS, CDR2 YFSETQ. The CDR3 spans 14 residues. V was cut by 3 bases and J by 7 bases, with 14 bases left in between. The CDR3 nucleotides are TGCGCCAGCAGCTCCGGTTCCTCGGGGAATGAGCAGTTCTTC. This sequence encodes CASSSGSSGNEQFF.

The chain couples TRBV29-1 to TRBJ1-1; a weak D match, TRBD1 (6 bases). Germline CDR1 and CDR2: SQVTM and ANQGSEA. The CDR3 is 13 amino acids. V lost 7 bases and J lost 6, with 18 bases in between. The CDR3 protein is CSAYPQGRPEAFF. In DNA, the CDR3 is TGCAGCGCCTACCCGCAGGGGAGACCTGAAGCTTTCTTT.